This T cell receptor beta chain was sequenced in a study of T cells in Graves' hyperthyroidism and ophthalmopathy. General study points: It was a median about 6 months before onset that the model predicted ophthalmopathy. Separating ophthalmopathy from stable hyperthyroidism was achieved by a 13 V-J model.

RNA transcripts served as the template for amplifying TCR beta CDR3 regions. First-round RT-PCR with HTBI primers amplified the TCR CDR3 region. One entry per CDR3 protein results from TCRdb running MiXCR on the multiplex PCR reads. The table includes 350,000 or so distinct CDR3 sequences, roughly 18% detected once. Trimming cost V 5 bases and J 3 bases, with 14 bases left between them. The CDR3 totals 14 residues. Germline lookup yields CDR1 WNHNN and CDR2 SYGVQD (reference sequence). Any patient presenting with uncontrolled infection, other autoimmune disease, pregnancy or lactation was left out. The PBMCs had their origin in 7.5 to 10 ml of fresh peripheral blood. Turning to this clonotype: Its antigen is as yet unknown.

The chain is built from TRBV10-1 and TRBJ2-7; D might be TRBD1 (6 bases). The TCR originated in a woman aged 40 to 49 with Graves' ophthalmopathy. The specimen was blood. The CDR3 DNA follows: TGCGCCAGCAGTCGGACAGCGAATCACTACGAGCAGTACTTC. It encodes CASSRTANHYEQYF.